This entry describes one TCR beta chain. The CDR3 has 17 residues. Trimming shortened V by 1 base and J by 0 bases, and 16 bases separated the two germline ends. Germline V CDR1 and CDR2: LGHNA, YNFKEQ. How the authors handled the data: Researchers report that nucleated cell counts were estimated from reference gene primer amplification. Profiled with immunoSEQ multiplex PCR; TCRdb holds only in-frame clones, not every one. V, J and clone size are taken as reported in that table, and D and trimming were inferred from the DNA itself. The sample records 310,000 or so clones, over 75% being singletons. The sample comes from a study of blood T cell repertoires in COVID-19. At the level of the study: Specimens from acute and convalescent COVID-19 originated in the United States, Italy and Spain. PBMCs, B-cell-depleted T cells, or T cells provided the cDNA or gDNA that made up the material.

This clonotype originated in a woman between 45 and 60 years old with active or convalescent COVID-19. Sample: peripheral blood. V is TRBV4-2 and J is TRBJ2-7; no definite D call. CDR3 nucleotide sequence: TGTGCCAGCAGCCAAGCCTTACTCGTCCTCCCCTCCTACGAGCAGTACTTC. Translating gives CASSQALLVLPSYEQYF.